Described below is a single T cell receptor (beta chain) sequence and its context. In this sample, this clonotype turned up a few times. Its antigen remains undetermined. The input lacks base qualities; no much larger clone sits a single base away. The receptor library was made with RT-PCR. The data were produced on an Illumina HiSeq 2500. TCRdb handled the public reads itself, with Q25 trimming in fastp and clone calling in MiXCR, and kept productive beta chains. Rows with a matching CDR3 protein are joined into one entry that keeps the most common DNA and genes. The sample table shows about 700,000 distinct CDR3 sequences, and less than 20% are seen once. Under 14% of the sample belongs to the ten largest clones. These data are taken from a study of response to subunit inactivated influenza vaccine (dated by TCRdb to the late 2010s). Regarding the complete study: Deep quantitative T cell receptor repertoire profiling was used in the study to track responses to a trivalent subunit inactivated influenza vaccine. Paper-wide results and their limitations: The authors suggested that each seasonal influenza vaccination may recruit only a limited number of new T cells.

CDR1 and CDR2 (MNHEY, SVGAGI) derive from the germline V gene. A distance of 13 bases separates the germline ends of V and J, which lose 2 bases and 6 bases respectively. From cysteine to phenylalanine, the CDR3 is 14 amino acids long. Kept here is only the CDR3 DNA, which spans 42 bases and is read in frame from base 1. Sequenced material: PBMCs from blood, taken roughly 13 days after vaccination. This sequence was found in a middle-aged man who received an inactivated influenza vaccine. Donor details come from another sample of the same person, matched by shared clones. The chain is assembled from TRBV6-5 and TRBJ1-2; TRBD1 could be the D gene, as 5 bases match. The DNA sequence reads TGTGCCAGCAGTTACGGGATGAGGGGTGATGGCTACACCTTC. Translated, this gives CASSYGMRGDGYTF.